Following are 9 T cell receptor beta chains from one sample sequenced in a study of identifying expanded T cells in peripheral blood (dated by TCRdb to between 2018 and 2020). Library generation was performed with the immunoSEQ multiplex PCR assay. TCRdb retrieved this table from immuneACCESS and kept in-frame rearrangements only. Not all clones are present; in checked studies, unresolved V genes account for under half, and no reason is known for the remainder. The sample table contains some 130,000 clones; only one count was recorded for 86% of them. The ten largest clones represent 7.5% to 9% of the sample. Source material: blood. Receptor source: a person aged 18 to 75 in good health.

Concerning this clone itself: This sample includes further DNA sequences coding for the same CDR3. V gene TRBV28 combines with J gene TRBJ1-2, with D uncertain. V lost 3 bases and J lost 1, with 3 bases in between. The CDR3 is 12 residues long. Germline V gene sequence: CDR1 MDHEN, CDR2 SYDVKM. CDR3 sequence reads: CASSFVNYGYTF. In nucleotides, the CDR3 is TGTGCCAGCAGTTTTGTTAACTATGGCTACACCTTC.

V is TRBV7-2 and J is TRBJ1-2; the D is unclear. CDR1 and CDR2 (germline): SGHTA, FQGNSA. The CDR3 has 13 amino acids. The ends were cut back, 4 bases at V and 3 bases at J, with 9 bases in the middle. The CDR3 protein is CASSSQSYYGYTF. DNA of the CDR3: TGTGCCAGCAGCTCCCAAAGCTACTATGGCTACACCTTC.

The chain carries TRBV7-3 and TRBJ1-1; D ambiguous. The germline CDR1 and CDR2 sequences are SGHTA and FQGTGA. The V gene lost 3 bases and the J gene lost 1 base, with 6 bases spanning the gap. There are 13 residues in the CDR3. The CDR3 DNA reads as TGTGCCAGCAGCTTTGGAGGGAACACTGAAGCTTTCTTT. Protein product: CASSFGGNTEAFF.

The chain carries TRBV11-3 and TRBJ2-7, with TRBD1 matching 8 bases. J was trimmed by 4 bases and V by 1 base; bases with no gene match: 6. From germline, CDR1 is SGHNT and CDR2 YENEEA. This CDR3 comprises 15 residues. CDR3 sequence: CASSLGGQGLYEQYF. The CDR3 nucleotides read TGTGCCAGCAGCTTAGGTGGACAGGGACTTTACGAGCAGTACTTC.

V and J are TRBV5-6 and TRBJ2-7; no reliable D call. Germline V CDR1 and CDR2: SGHDT, YYEEEE. The V gene lost 7 bases and the J gene lost 6 bases, with 14 bases spanning the gap. The CDR3 totals 12 residues. The CDR3: CASVAGTGEQYF. DNA of the CDR3: TGTGCCAGCGTAGCTGGTACGGGCGAGCAGTACTTC. Full variable domain (rest looked up from reference TRBV5-6 and TRBJ2-7): DAGVTQSPTHLIKTRGQQVTLRCSPKSGHDTVSWYQQALGQGPQFIFQYYEEEERQRGNFPDRFSGHQFPNYSSELNVNALLLGDSALYLCASVAGTGEQYFGPGTRLTVT.

J is TRBJ2-7 and V is TRBV7-2; TRBD1 matches at 7 bases. Germline lookup yields CDR1 SGHTA and CDR2 FQGNSA. This CDR3 has 15 amino acids. V trimming: 4 bases; J trimming: 0 bases; junction bases outside the gene matches: 6. CDR3 sequence (DNA): TGTGCCAGCAGCTCGGGACAGAGTACCTCCTACGAGCAGTACTTC. It encodes CASSSGQSTSYEQYF.

V and J are TRBV18 and TRBJ2-7; D ambiguous. The CDR3 runs to 14 residues. Trimming cost V 3 bases and J 3 bases, with 12 bases left between them. Germline values: CDR1 KGHSH, CDR2 LQKENI. For the CDR3, the DNA is TGTGCCAGCTCACCTACGACCGCCCTCTACGAGCAGTACTTC. It is translated as CASSPTTALYEQYF.

This clone was found once. This sequence joins TRBV14 and TRBJ2-1, with TRBD1 as a possible D gene (6 bases). V was trimmed by 3 bases and J by 4 bases, leaving 10 bases between them. Germline values: CDR1 SGHDN, CDR2 FVKESK. This CDR3 is 14 amino acids long. In DNA, the CDR3 is TGTGCCAGCAGCCACCGGGACACGTACAATGAGCAGTTCTTC. Translated: CASSHRDTYNEQFF.

This clone was counted a single time. The chain couples TRBV12-5 to TRBJ2-5; no firm D call. Trimming stripped 6 bases from V and 5 bases from J, with 13 bases between. There are 13 residues in the CDR3. CDR1 is LGHNT, CDR2 FRNRAP, per germline. This CDR3 reads CASGNIRSETQYF. In nucleotides, the CDR3 is TGTGCTAGTGGCAATATCAGGTCGGAGACCCAGTACTTC. Full variable domain (rest looked up from reference TRBV12-5 and TRBJ2-5): DARVTQTPRHKVTEMGQEVTMRCQPILGHNTVFWYRQTMMQGLELLAYFRNRAPLDDSGMPKDRFSAEMPDATLATLKIQPSEPRDSAVYFCASGNIRSETQYFGPGTRLLVL.